Described below is a single TCR beta chain sequence and its context. This sample is drawn from a study of blood T cell repertoires in COVID-19. About the study: The analysed material was cDNA or gDNA that came from T cells, B-cell-depleted T cells, or PBMCs.

Germline V gene lookup returns CDR1 MNHEY and CDR2 SMNVEV (reference sequence). Germline trimming cut 3 bases from V and 2 bases from J; bases unmatched to any gene: 1. CDR3 length equals 14 residues. Sequenced by immunoSEQ multiplex PCR; TCRdb stores in-frame clones only, minus some. The data show approximately 200,000 clones, 70% to 90% seen once. The TCR comes from a man between 25 and 39 years old with COVID-19, enrolled during active disease. The sequencing input was peripheral blood. The chain employs TRBV27 and TRBJ2-1; TRBD2 matches at 7 bases. CDR3 sequence (DNA): TGTGCCAGCAGTTTCGCGGGAGCCTACAATGAGCAGTTCTTC. It codes for CASSFAGAYNEQFF.